The entry below describes one TCR beta chain. Its antigen is as yet unknown. The study ran its PCR with 60 Vbeta and 13 Jbeta primers. TCRdb keeps only in-frame clones here, not all; method: immunoSEQ multiplex PCR. The sample holds about 120,000 clones, under 80% seen once. V lost 7 bases, J lost 1 base, and 15 bases lay in between. Germline CDR1 reads SGHAT; CDR2 reads FQNNGV. CDR3 length: 15 residues. This entry comes from a study of cytomegalovirus exposure and HLA in healthy donors. Overall study findings and caveats: Later on, analysis showed that most CMV-associated TCR beta chains appeared to be HLA-restricted. TCR beta chain V- and J-gene trimming was linked, in a later analysis, to a missense variant in DCLRE1C. Reportedly, a later analysis found an Asian-associated ancestry cluster had fewer N-insertions than the roughly 700-donor mean.

V usage is TRBV11-2 and J usage is TRBJ2-3, with D tentatively TRBD2 (6 bases). The sample consisted of PBMCs. The sequence derives from a woman in her forties or fifties in good health and CMV-seropositive. The CDR3 is CASTRDSYRTDTQYF. DNA for the CDR3: TGTGCCAGCACCCGGGACTCCTATCGCACAGATACGCAGTATTTT. Combining the CDR3 with reference TRBV11-2 and TRBJ2-3 gives the whole variable domain EAGVAQSPRYKIIEKRQSVAFWCNPISGHATLYWYQQILGQGPKLLIQFQNNGVVDDSQLPKDRFSAERLKGVDSTLKIQPAKLEDSAVYLCASTRDSYRTDTQYFGPGTRLTVL.